This TCR beta chain came from a study of shared clonotypes between healthy human individuals. The study's findings and limits: With a few donors compared, approximately 5% of naive CD4 clonotypes were shared.

V lost 3 bases, J lost 0 bases, and 16 bases lay in between. CDR3 length equals 17 residues. Germline values: CDR1 MDHEN, CDR2 SYDVKM. For this clone: Its antigen remains unidentified.

Sequencing used immunoSEQ multiplex PCR; TCRdb keeps in-frame clones, though not all of them. The sample lists approximately 2.5 million clones; 90% to 95% were seen once. The sequenced sample consisted of naive CD4+ T cells from PBMCs. Subset meaning: CD45RA+ positively selected. V usage is TRBV28 and J usage is TRBJ2-3, with unresolved D. The sequence derives from a man in his late teens or twenties in good health. Some clones in this sample may be carry-over from other donors' samples. The CDR3, as DNA: TGTGCCAGCAGTTTTGGGATCAATTTTCCTAGCACAGATACGCAGTATTTT. This translates into CASSFGINFPSTDTQYF. The full variable domain, completed using reference TRBV28 and TRBJ2-3, is DVKVTQSSRYLVKRTGEKVFLECVQDMDHENMFWYRQDPGLGLRLIYFSYDVKMKEKGDIPEGYSVSREKKERFSLILESASTNQTSMYLCASSFGINFPSTDTQYFGPGTRLTVL.